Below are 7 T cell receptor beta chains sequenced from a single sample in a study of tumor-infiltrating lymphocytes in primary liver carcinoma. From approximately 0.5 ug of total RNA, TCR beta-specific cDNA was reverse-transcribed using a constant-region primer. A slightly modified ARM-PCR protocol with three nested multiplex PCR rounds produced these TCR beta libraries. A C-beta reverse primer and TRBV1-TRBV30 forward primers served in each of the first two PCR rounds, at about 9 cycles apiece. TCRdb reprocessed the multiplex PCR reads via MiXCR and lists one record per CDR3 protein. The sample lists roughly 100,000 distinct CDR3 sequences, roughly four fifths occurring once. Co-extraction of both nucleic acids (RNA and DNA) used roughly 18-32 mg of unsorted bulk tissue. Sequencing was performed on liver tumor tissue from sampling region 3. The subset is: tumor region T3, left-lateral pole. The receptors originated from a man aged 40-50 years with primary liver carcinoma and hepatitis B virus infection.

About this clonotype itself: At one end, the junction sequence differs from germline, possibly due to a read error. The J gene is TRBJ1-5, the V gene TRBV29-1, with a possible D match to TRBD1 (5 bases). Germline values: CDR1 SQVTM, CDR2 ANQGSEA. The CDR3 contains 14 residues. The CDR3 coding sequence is TGCAGCGTAGATAAGGGACCCCACAATCACCCCCAGCATTTT. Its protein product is CSVDKGPHNHPQHF.

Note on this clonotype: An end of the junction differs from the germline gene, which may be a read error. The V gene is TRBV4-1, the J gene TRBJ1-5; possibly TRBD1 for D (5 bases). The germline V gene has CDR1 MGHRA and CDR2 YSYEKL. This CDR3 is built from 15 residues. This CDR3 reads CTSSPIEGSHQPQHF. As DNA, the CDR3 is TGCACCAGCAGTCCCATAGAGGGGAGCCATCAACCCCAGCATTTT.

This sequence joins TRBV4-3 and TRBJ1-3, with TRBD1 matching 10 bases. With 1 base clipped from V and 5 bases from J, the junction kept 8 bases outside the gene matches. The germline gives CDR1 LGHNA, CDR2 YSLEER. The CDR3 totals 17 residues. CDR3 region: CASSQAPGQGTRNTIYF. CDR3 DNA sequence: TGCGCCAGCAGCCAAGCACCGGGACAGGGGACTAGAAACACCATATATTTT.

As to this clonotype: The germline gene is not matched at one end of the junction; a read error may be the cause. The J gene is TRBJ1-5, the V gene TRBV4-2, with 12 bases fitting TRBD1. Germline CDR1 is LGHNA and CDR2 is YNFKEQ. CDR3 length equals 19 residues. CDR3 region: CTSSQGTGGIPNSNQLQHF. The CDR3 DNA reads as TGTACCAGCAGCCAGGGGACAGGGGGCATCCCGAATAGCAATCAGCTCCAGCATTTT.

The CDR3 reads CASSWDLNTDAFF. The CDR3 nucleotides are TGCGCCAGCAGCTGGGATTTAAACACTGATGCCTTCTTT. The J gene is TRBJ1-1, the V gene TRBV5-1; D not certain. The germline V gene has CDR1 SGHRS and CDR2 YFSETQ. The CDR3 runs to 13 residues. Trimming removed 3 bases from V and 14 bases from J, with 20 bases in between.

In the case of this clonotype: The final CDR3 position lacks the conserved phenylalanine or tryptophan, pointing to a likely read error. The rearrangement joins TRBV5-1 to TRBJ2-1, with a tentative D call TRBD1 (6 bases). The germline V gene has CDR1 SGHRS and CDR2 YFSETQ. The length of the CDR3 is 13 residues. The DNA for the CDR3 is TGCGCCAGCAGCTTAGGTGGGGACAATGAACAGTTCATC. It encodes CASSLGGDNEQFI.

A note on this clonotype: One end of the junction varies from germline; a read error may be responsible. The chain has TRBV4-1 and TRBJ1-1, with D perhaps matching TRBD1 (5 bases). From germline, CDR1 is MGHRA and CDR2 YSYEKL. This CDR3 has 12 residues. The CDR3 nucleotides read TGCGTCAGCAGCCGAGTTGATTCTGGGGGTATCTTT. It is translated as CVSSRVDSGGIF.